The 20 T cell receptor beta chains below all came from one sample that was sequenced in a study of cytomegalovirus exposure and HLA in healthy donors. PCR involved 60 Vbeta and 13 Jbeta primers. The data were produced by immunoSEQ multiplex PCR, yet TCRdb's version contains in-frame clones alone and is incomplete. The sample lists under 150,000 clones, 60% to 80% occurring once. What was sequenced was PBMCs. The receptor set was obtained from a woman aged 60 to 75 in good health and CMV-seronegative.

V is TRBV11-2 and J is TRBJ1-1; 9 bases fit TRBD1. Germline loops: CDR1 SGHAT, CDR2 FQNNGV. V gave up 4 bases and J gave up 1 base; unmatched junction bases: 7. The CDR3 loop spans 16 amino acids. CDR3 residues: CASSSGTGSWNTEAFF. CDR3 DNA sequence: TGTGCCAGCAGCTCAGGGACAGGGTCCTGGAACACTGAAGCTTTCTTT. The full variable domain, rest sourced from reference TRBV11-2 and TRBJ1-1, is EAGVAQSPRYKIIEKRQSVAFWCNPISGHATLYWYQQILGQGPKLLIQFQNNGVVDDSQLPKDRFSAERLKGVDSTLKIQPAKLEDSAVYLCASSSGTGSWNTEAFFGQGTRLTVV.

V is TRBV13 and J is TRBJ2-7; 12 nucleotides align to TRBD2. V shed 5 bases, J shed 4 bases, and the junction held 6 bases outside the gene matches. The CDR3 consists of 15 residues. Germline V gives CDR1 PRHDT, CDR2 FYEKMQ (reference sequence). This CDR3 reads CASSQTSGGYYEQYF. The DNA for the CDR3 is TGTGCCAGCAGCCAGACTAGCGGGGGATATTACGAGCAGTACTTC.

This chain joins TRBV5-1 and TRBJ2-5; 9 bases fit TRBD2. The DNA end is a closer match to TRBJ2-7, so the J assignment may be wrong. This CDR3 has 17 residues. Germline CDR1 is SGHRS and CDR2 is YFSETQ. CDR3 coding DNA: TGCGCCAGCAGCCCTCAACTCGGGCTAGCGGGAAAGTACGAGCAGTACTTC. Protein sequence: CASSPQLGLAGKYEQYF.

The V and J genes are TRBV7-6 and TRBJ2-2, with D maybe TRBD1 (5 bases). V lost 5 bases, J lost 4 bases, and 17 bases lay in between. The CDR3 spans 16 residues. The germline V gene encodes CDR1 SGHVS and CDR2 FNYEAQ. The CDR3, as DNA: TGTGCCAGCAGCGCTCCGGGTGGGGCTGGCACCGGGGAGCTGTTTTTT. This codes for CASSAPGGAGTGELFF.

The chain recombines TRBV5-6 with TRBJ1-2, with a possible D match to TRBD1 (6 bases). The V end was cut by 2 bases, the J end by 7 bases, with 15 bases between. This CDR3 is 14 amino acids long. Germline values: CDR1 SGHDT, CDR2 YYEEEE. CDR3 amino acids: CASSFRGADGGYTF. The CDR3, as DNA: TGTGCCAGCAGCTTTCGGGGGGCGGATGGTGGCTACACCTTC.

The genes are TRBV28 and TRBJ2-5, with a weak D call TRBD2 (6 bases). Per germline, CDR1 MDHEN and CDR2 SYDVKM. V lost 3 bases to trimming and J lost 3 bases, with 17 bases between them. The CDR3 loop spans 16 amino acids. The CDR3 coding sequence is TGTGCCAGCAGTTTGGGGACGGGACTTATAGAAGAGACCCAGTACTTC. Translation: CASSLGTGLIEETQYF.

J is TRBJ2-1 and V is TRBV4-1, with 13 bases fitting TRBD2. The J segment lost 9 bases and the V segment lost 1 base, leaving 6 bases of the junction unmatched. CDR3 length: 16 residues. Per germline, CDR1 MGHRA and CDR2 YSYEKL. CDR3 in DNA: TGCGCCAGCAGCCAAGGACTAGCGGGGGGTCTGGTTGAGCAGTTCTTC. Translation gives CASSQGLAGGLVEQFF.

CDR3 DNA sequence: TGTGCCAGCAGCGAAGCCGGACTAGCGGGTAATGAGCAGTTCTTC. Encoded protein: CASSEAGLAGNEQFF. The V call is TRBV7-9, the J call TRBJ2-1; 11 nucleotides line up with TRBD2. V dropped 5 bases and J dropped 7; count of bases not matched to a gene: 7. CDR1 and CDR2 (germline): SEHNR, FQNEAQ (reference sequence). CDR3 length equals 15 residues.

Comments on this clone: The final CDR3 position lacks the conserved phenylalanine or tryptophan, pointing to a likely read error. The rearrangement links TRBV6-1 to TRBJ2-7; 11 nucleotides agree with TRBD1. Germline assignment: CDR1 MNHNS and CDR2 SASEGT. V shed 5 bases, J shed 3 bases, and the junction held 12 bases outside the gene matches. This CDR3 has 17 residues. DNA of the CDR3: TGTGCCAGCAGTCAAGGGACAGGGGGGCGGAGGAACTACGAGCAGTACCTC. Protein product: CASSQGTGGRRNYEQYL.

The CDR3 DNA reads TGTGCCAGCAGTGAATATGGACTAGCGGAGAAGCAAGAGACCCAGTACTTC. This translates into CASSEYGLAEKQETQYF. The rearrangement uses TRBV25-1 and TRBJ2-5, with 10 bases matching TRBD2. J lost 2 bases, V lost 0 bases, and 6 bases had no gene match. The germline V gene encodes CDR1 MGHDK and CDR2 SYGVNS. The length of the CDR3 is 17 residues.

The CDR3 region is CASSKVRLGTEAFF. DNA for the CDR3: TGTGCCAGCAGCAAAGTCAGGTTGGGTACTGAAGCTTTCTTT. This rearrangement joins TRBV21-1 to TRBJ1-1; the table assigns TRBD1, which was not confirmed against the DNA. TRBV21-1 counts as a pseudogene. The CDR3 extends over 14 amino acids.

The chain combines TRBV6-1 with TRBJ2-2; 8 bases match TRBD1. CDR3 length: 15 residues. Germline trimming cut 7 bases from V and 0 bases from J; bases unmatched to any gene: 4. Germline assignment: CDR1 MNHNS and CDR2 SASEGT. As DNA, the CDR3 is TGTGCCAGCATCAGGGACAGGCCGAACACCGGGGAGCTGTTTTTT. Translated, it gives CASIRDRPNTGELFF.

In this sample, this clone turned up a few times. The chain joins TRBV7-3 to TRBJ1-1; D not certain. The CDR3 consists of 13 residues. Trimming pared 0 bases from V and 4 bases from J, leaving 6 bases between. Germline V lookup: CDR1 SGHTA, CDR2 FQGTGA. Here the CDR3 DNA reads TGTGCCAGCAGCTTAACTTTCTCCACTGAAGCTTTCTTT. As protein: CASSLTFSTEAFF.

This clone was observed a single time. The gene calls are TRBV15 and TRBJ1-5; D is perhaps TRBD1 (6 bases). V was pared by 0 bases and J by 1 base, with 13 bases between. CDR3 length: 17 amino acids. In germline, CDR1 is LNHNV, CDR2 YYDKDF (reference sequence). The CDR3 loop reads CATSRDPRDTSNQPQHF. The CDR3 region has the DNA TGTGCCACCAGCAGAGATCCCCGGGACACAAGCAATCAGCCCCAGCATTTT.

This sequence joins TRBV28 and TRBJ2-2; D is possibly TRBD2 (6 bases). CDR3 length equals 16 residues. The V end was cut by 3 bases, the J end by 5 bases, with 16 bases between. Germline assignment: CDR1 MDHEN and CDR2 SYDVKM. Here the CDR3 reads CASSFLTGDLTGELFF. CDR3 bases: TGTGCCAGCAGTTTTCTAACGGGAGACCTAACCGGGGAGCTGTTTTTT.

In its sample, this clone was seen once. The J gene is TRBJ2-5, the V gene TRBV6-1; D is ambiguous. Between the trimmed V and J ends, which lost 5 bases and 2 bases, there was a span of 6 bases. Germline CDR1 and CDR2: MNHNS and SASEGT. The CDR3 is 12 residues long. The DNA for the CDR3 is TGTGCCAGCAGTACACTACAAGAGACCCAGTACTTC. It specifies CASSTLQETQYF.

The V gene is TRBV28, the J gene TRBJ2-3; TRBD2 matches at 8 bases. CDR3 length: 14 amino acids. Germline V gene data show CDR1 as MDHEN and CDR2 as SYDVKM. Trimming removed 8 bases from V and 3 bases from J; junction bases left unmatched: 7. The chain's CDR3 is CASREAGGTDTQYF. CDR3 sequence (DNA): TGTGCCAGCCGTGAGGCGGGAGGTACAGATACGCAGTATTTT.

The chain carries TRBV19 and TRBJ2-6; 7 bases line up with TRBD1. Unmatched junction bases numbered 9, after V lost 9 bases and J lost 4 bases. The CDR3 extends over 15 amino acids. CDR1 and CDR2 from the germline V gene are LNHDA and SQIVND (reference sequence). CDR3 in amino acids: CASNQGDAGANVLTF. CDR3 in DNA: TGTGCCAGCAATCAGGGGGATGCGGGGGCCAACGTCCTGACTTTC.

The chain is built from TRBV5-8 and TRBJ1-4; 9 bases are a match to TRBD1. Germline values: CDR1 SGHTS, CDR2 YDEGEE. V lost 4 bases to trimming and J lost 1 base; unmatched junction nucleotides: 14. CDR3 length: 19 residues. For the CDR3, the DNA is TGTGCCAGCAGCGCCCGGGACAGGGCCAAACAGGTAACTAATGAAAAACTGTTTTTT. Translation gives CASSARDRAKQVTNEKLFF.

This rearrangement joins TRBV27 to TRBJ2-1; TRBD2 is a possible D gene (6 bases). This CDR3 is 15 amino acids long. CDR1 and CDR2 from the germline V gene are MNHEY and SMNVEV (reference sequence). V lost 1 base and J lost 9, with 16 bases in between. The CDR3 region has the DNA TGTGCCAGCAGTTTATACCGGGGGTCGTCGGGTGAGCAGTTCTTC. As protein: CASSLYRGSSGEQFF.